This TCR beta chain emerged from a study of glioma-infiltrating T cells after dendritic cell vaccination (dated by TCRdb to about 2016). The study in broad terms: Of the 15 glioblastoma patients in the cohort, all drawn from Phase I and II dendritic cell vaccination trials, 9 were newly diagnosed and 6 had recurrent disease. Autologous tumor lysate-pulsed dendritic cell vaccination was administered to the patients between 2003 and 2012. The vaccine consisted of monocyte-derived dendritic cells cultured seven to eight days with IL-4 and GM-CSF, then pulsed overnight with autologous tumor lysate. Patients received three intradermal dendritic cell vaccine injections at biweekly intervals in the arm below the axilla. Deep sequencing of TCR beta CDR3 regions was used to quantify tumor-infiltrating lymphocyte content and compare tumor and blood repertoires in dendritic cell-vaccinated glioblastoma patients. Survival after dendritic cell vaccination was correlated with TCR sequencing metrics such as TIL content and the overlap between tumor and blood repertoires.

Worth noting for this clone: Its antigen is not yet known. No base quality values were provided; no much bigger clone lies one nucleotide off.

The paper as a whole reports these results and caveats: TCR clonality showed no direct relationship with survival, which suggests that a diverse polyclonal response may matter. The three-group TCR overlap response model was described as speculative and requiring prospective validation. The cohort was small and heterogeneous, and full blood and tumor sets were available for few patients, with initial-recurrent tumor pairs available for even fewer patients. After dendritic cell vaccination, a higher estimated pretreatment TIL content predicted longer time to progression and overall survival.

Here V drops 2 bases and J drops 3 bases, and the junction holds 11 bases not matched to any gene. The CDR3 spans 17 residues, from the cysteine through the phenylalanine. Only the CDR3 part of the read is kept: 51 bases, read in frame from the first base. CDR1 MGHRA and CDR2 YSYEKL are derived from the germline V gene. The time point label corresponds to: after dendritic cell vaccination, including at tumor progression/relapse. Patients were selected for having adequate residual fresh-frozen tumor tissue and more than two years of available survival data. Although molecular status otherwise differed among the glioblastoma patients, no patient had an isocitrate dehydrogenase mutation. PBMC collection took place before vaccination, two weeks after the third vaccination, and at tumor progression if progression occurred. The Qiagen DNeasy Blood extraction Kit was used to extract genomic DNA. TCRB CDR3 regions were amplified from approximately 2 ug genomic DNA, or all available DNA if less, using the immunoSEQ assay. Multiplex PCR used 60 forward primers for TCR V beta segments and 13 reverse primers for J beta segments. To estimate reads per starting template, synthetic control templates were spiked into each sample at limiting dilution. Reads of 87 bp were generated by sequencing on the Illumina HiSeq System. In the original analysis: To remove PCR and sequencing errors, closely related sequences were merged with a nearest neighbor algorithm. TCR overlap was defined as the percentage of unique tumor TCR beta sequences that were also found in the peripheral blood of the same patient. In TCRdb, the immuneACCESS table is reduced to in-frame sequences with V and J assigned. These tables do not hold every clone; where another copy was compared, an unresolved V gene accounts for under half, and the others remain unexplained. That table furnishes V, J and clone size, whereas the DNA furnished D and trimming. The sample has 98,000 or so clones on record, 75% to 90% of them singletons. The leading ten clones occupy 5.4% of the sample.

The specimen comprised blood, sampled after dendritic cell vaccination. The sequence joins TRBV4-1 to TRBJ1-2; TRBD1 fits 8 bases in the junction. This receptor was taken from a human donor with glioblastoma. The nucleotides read TGCGCCAGCAGCCAAAGCGGGAGGGCAGGGGGCGACTATGGCTACACCTTC. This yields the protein CASSQSGRAGGDYGYTF.